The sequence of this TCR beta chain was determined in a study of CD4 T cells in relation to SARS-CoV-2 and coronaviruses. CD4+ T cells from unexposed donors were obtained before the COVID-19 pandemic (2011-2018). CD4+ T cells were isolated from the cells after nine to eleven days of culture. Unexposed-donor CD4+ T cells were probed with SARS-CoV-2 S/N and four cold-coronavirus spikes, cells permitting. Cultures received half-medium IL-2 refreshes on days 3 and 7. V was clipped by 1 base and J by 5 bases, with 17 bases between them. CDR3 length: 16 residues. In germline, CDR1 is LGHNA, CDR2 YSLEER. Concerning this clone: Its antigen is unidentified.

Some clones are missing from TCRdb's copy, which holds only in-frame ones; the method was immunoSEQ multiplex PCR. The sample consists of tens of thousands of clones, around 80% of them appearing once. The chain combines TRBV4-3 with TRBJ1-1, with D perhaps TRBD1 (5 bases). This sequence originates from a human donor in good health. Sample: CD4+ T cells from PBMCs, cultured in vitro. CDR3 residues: CASSQVNGALGTEAFF. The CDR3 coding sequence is TGCGCCAGCAGCCAAGTAAACGGGGCTCTCGGTACTGAAGCTTTCTTT.